Shown below are 25 T cell receptor beta chains from a single sample sequenced in a study of naive and memory T cell subsets (dated by TCRdb to about 2017). The library relied on UMI-ligation and nested PCR. The reads were generated on an Illumina MiSeq. To cover both TRBC1 and TRBC2, the beta constant-region primer consisted of an equimolar mix of two oligonucleotides. Four rounds of PCR, combining the SP2 primer with nested alpha and beta constant-region primers, were used to amplify the ligated cDNA. Using fastp at Q25 and MiXCR, TCRdb reprocessed the public reads and kept productive beta chains. Rows with a matching CDR3 protein are joined into one entry that keeps the most common DNA and genes. The sample yields about 1,400 distinct CDR3 sequences; around 7.4% were counted once. The ten largest clones add up to around 84% of the sample. The specimen was CD8+ TEMRA cells from blood. Per the publication, the cell subset or site label means: effector memory re-expressing CD45RA, CD45RA+ CD27-. All receptors derive from a human donor in good health.

The rearrangement links TRBV5-6 to TRBJ2-3; D remains unclear. Germline V CDR1 and CDR2: SGHDT, YYEEEE. CDR3 size: 11 residues. Trimming took 3 bases from V and 2 from J, leaving 1 base between them. The CDR3 DNA reads TGTGCCAGCAGCTCCACAGATACGCAGTATTTT. This translates into CASSSTDTQYF.

This clonotype counts as medium-sized. The rearrangement links TRBV6-1 to TRBJ2-2, with TRBD2 as a possible D gene (6 bases). V was trimmed by 10 bases and J by 5 bases, leaving 20 bases between them. CDR3 length: 15 residues. CDR1 is MNHNS, CDR2 SASEGT, per germline. The DNA for the CDR3 is TGTGCCATCGAGGAGGGACTGGCGACTACCGGGGAGCTGTTTTTT. It encodes CAIEEGLATTGELFF.

As concerns this clonotype: Germline and junction disagree at one end, which may indicate a read error. The chain is built from TRBV7-7 and TRBJ2-7; D is possibly TRBD2 (5 bases). CDR3 length: 14 amino acids. CDR1 and CDR2 from the germline V gene are SSHAT and FNYEAQ (reference sequence). The CDR3 bases are TGTGCTAGCAGCTTAGGCACGGGGAGCTACGAGCAGTACTTC. It is translated as CASSLGTGSYEQYF.

This clonotype was found many times. This rearrangement joins TRBV28 to TRBJ1-1; TRBD1 is a possible D gene (6 bases). CDR1 is MDHEN and CDR2 is SYDVKM in the germline V gene. Trimming pared 3 bases from V and 3 bases from J, leaving 29 bases between. This CDR3 spans 20 amino acids. The DNA of the CDR3 is TGTGCCAGCAGTTTTCTCCCGGGAATCTGGGGGGCCCAATTCTACACTGAAGCTTTCTTT. It is translated as CASSFLPGIWGAQFYTEAFF.

The chain uses TRBV4-1 and TRBJ1-1; a possible D gene is TRBD1 (6 bases). The CDR3 totals 14 residues. Germline V gene data show CDR1 as MGHRA and CDR2 as YSYEKL. V lost 0 bases and J 4 bases, leaving 9 bases between the germline ends. CDR3 sequence: CASSQDEGGTEAFF. The CDR3 nucleotides are TGCGCCAGCAGCCAAGATGAGGGGGGCACTGAAGCTTTCTTT.

At least ten counts were recorded for this clonotype. The V call is TRBV11-2, the J call TRBJ2-1; D uncertain. Germline assignment: CDR1 SGHAT and CDR2 FQNNGV. Trimming removed 5 bases at V and 4 bases at J, with 6 bases between. The length of the CDR3 is 12 residues. CDR3 DNA: TGTGCCAGCAGCCCCCCGTACAATGAGCAGTTCTTC. This encodes CASSPPYNEQFF.

The chain employs TRBV7-9 and TRBJ1-1, with unresolved D. With 2 bases removed from V and 2 bases from J, the gap between germline ends came to 12 bases. The germline V gene has CDR1 SEHNR and CDR2 FQNEAQ (reference sequence). CDR3 size: 15 residues. The CDR3 region is CASSLRLGPNTEAFF. CDR3 DNA: TGTGCCAGCAGCTTAAGATTAGGGCCCAACACTGAAGCTTTCTTT.

Concerning this clonotype: The germline gene is not matched at one end of the junction; a read error may be the cause. This chain links TRBV7-7 with TRBJ2-1; D is unresolved. The CDR3 is made up of 13 amino acids. Germline values: CDR1 SSHAT, CDR2 FNYEAQ (reference sequence). The CDR3 reads CASSLEQVGEQFF. CDR3 in DNA: TGTGCTAGCAGCTTGGAACAAGTGGGTGAGCAGTTCTTC.

This clonotype occurred a few times. V is TRBV27 and J is TRBJ2-3, with D uncertain. V shed 6 bases and J shed 0 bases, with 16 bases lying between them. The germline V gene has CDR1 MNHEY and CDR2 SMNVEV (reference sequence). The CDR3 loop spans 16 amino acids. CDR3: CASSIRQGRSTDTQYF. The CDR3 DNA is TGTGCCAGCAGCATAAGACAAGGCCGTAGCACAGATACGCAGTATTTT.

The chain recombines TRBV20-1 with TRBJ1-6; D remains unclear. Per germline, CDR1 DFQATT and CDR2 SNEGSKA (reference sequence). This CDR3 region has 16 residues. V dropped 0 bases and J dropped 10 bases, with 19 bases sitting between them. This chain's CDR3 is CSARDIRFGEVSPLHF. The CDR3 DNA reads as TGCAGTGCTAGAGATATCAGATTCGGGGAGGTGTCACCCCTCCACTTT.

The rearrangement joins TRBV2 to TRBJ1-5; D not certain. V gave up 4 bases and J gave up 4 bases, with 8 bases separating them. CDR1 and CDR2 (germline): SNHLY, FYNNEI. This CDR3 is 13 amino acids long. For the CDR3, the DNA is TGTGCCAGCAGTGTGGGGAGAAATCAGCCCCAGCATTTT. Translating gives CASSVGRNQPQHF.

This clonotype was picked up many times. This rearrangement joins TRBV28 to TRBJ1-1; a weak D match, TRBD1 (5 bases). Trimming removed 7 bases from V and 0 bases from J, with 18 bases in between. Germline loops: CDR1 MDHEN, CDR2 SYDVKM. This CDR3 region has 16 residues. In DNA, the CDR3 is TGTGCCAGCACTCATACCGTCCGGGGCCTGAACACTGAAGCTTTCTTT. Protein sequence: CASTHTVRGLNTEAFF.

The V and J genes are TRBV3-1 and TRBJ2-7, with 9 bases lining up with TRBD2. Germline V gives CDR1 LGHDT, CDR2 YNNKEL (reference sequence). There are 20 residues in the CDR3. The junction had 15 bases not matched to a gene; V was cut back by 0 bases and J by 0 bases. CDR3 DNA: TGTGCCAGCAGCCAAGAGGTGGGCGGGAGGGGGAGACTGAGCTCCTACGAGCAGTACTTC. Its protein is CASSQEVGGRGRLSSYEQYF.

This clonotype was counted at least ten times. The chain combines TRBV19 with TRBJ2-3, with TRBD1 identical over 7 bases. V shed 10 bases, J shed 4 bases, and the junction held 14 bases outside the gene matches. Looked up from germline, CDR1 is LNHDA and CDR2 is SQIVND (reference sequence). The CDR3 runs to 15 residues. The CDR3 sequence: CATVLGTGAPDTQYF. CDR3 in DNA: TGTGCCACCGTCCTAGGAACAGGGGCCCCAGATACGCAGTATTTT.

This clonotype was seen repeatedly, ten times or more. The rearrangement links TRBV14 to TRBJ2-1; 7 bases align to TRBD2. With V trimmed by 2 bases and J by 5 bases, 6 bases remained unmatched. This CDR3 region has 15 residues. CDR1 SGHDN and CDR2 FVKESK come from the germline V gene. CDR3: CASSQLKREHNEQFF. CDR3 DNA: TGTGCCAGCAGCCAACTGAAGCGGGAACACAATGAGCAGTTCTTC.

This clonotype has a handful of counts. The chain links TRBV28 to TRBJ2-7, with TRBD1 matching 8 bases. The junction had 5 bases not matched to a gene; V was cut back by 5 bases and J by 2 bases. The CDR3 has 14 residues. Germline V gene sequence: CDR1 MDHEN, CDR2 SYDVKM. The CDR3 nucleotides read TGTGCCAGCAGTAAACCGGGACAGGCCTACGAGCAGTACTTC. Protein sequence: CASSKPGQAYEQYF.

This clonotype was observed at least ten times. The V and J genes are TRBV7-6 and TRBJ2-3; 11 bases agree with TRBD2. Germline-derived CDR1 and CDR2 are SGHVS and FNYEAQ. This CDR3 has 16 residues. The V gene end was trimmed by 5 bases and the J gene end by 4 bases; junction bases not matched to a gene: 8. In DNA form, the CDR3 reads TGTGCCAGCAGCATTCTCACTAGCGGGAGTGCAGATACGCAGTATTTT. This encodes CASSILTSGSADTQYF.

This clonotype was seen a few times. This chain connects TRBV27 to TRBJ2-7; TRBD2 aligns across 10 bases. V was clipped by 5 bases and J by 5 bases; unmatched bases: 9. The germline V gene encodes CDR1 MNHEY and CDR2 SMNVEV (reference sequence). The CDR3 is made up of 15 amino acids. In nucleotides, the CDR3 is TGTGCCAGCAGTCAAGAAACTAGCGGGAAGGACGAGCAGTACTTC. Its translation: CASSQETSGKDEQYF.

The V gene is TRBV5-1, the J gene TRBJ1-5; maybe TRBD1 (6 bases). The CDR3 has 14 amino acids. CDR1 and CDR2 (germline): SGHRS, YFSETQ. Trimming took off 2 bases at V and 5 bases at J, with 11 bases between the two ends. Here the CDR3 DNA reads TGCGCCAGCAGCTTACAGGGTGGAGATCAGCCCCAGCATTTT. Translated, it gives CASSLQGGDQPQHF.

To note about this clonotype: Just one base apart from a much larger clone, this may be a read error. The V and J genes are TRBV13 and TRBJ2-3; weak D call: TRBD2 (6 bases). The germline V gene encodes CDR1 PRHDT and CDR2 FYEKMQ (reference sequence). The CDR3 length is 16 residues. For the CDR3, the DNA is TGTGCCAGCAGCTTAGGCGGCGGGGAGGCCACAGATACGCAGAATTTT. It specifies CASSLGGGEATDTQNF. Looking up the rest from reference TRBV13 and TRBJ2-3 gives the full variable domain: AAGVIQSPRHLIKEKRETATLKCYPIPRHDTVYWYQQGPGQDPQFLISFYEKMQSDKGSIPDRFSAQQFSDYHSELNMSSLELGDSALYFCASSLGGGEATDTQNFGPGTRLTVL.

By sample share, this clonotype is medium-sized. The J gene is TRBJ2-1, the V gene TRBV28; tentative D call: TRBD2 (6 bases). The germline V gene has CDR1 MDHEN and CDR2 SYDVKM. The CDR3 is made up of 14 amino acids. The ends were cut back, 6 bases at V and 6 bases at J, with 15 bases in the middle. The CDR3 reads CASRPGVVANEQFF. CDR3 nucleotides: TGTGCCAGCAGACCGGGGGTAGTTGCCAATGAGCAGTTCTTC.

This clonotype is large (0.1 to 1%) in the sample. This chain links TRBV6-5 with TRBJ1-1; D not resolved. This CDR3 has 13 residues. The germline V and J ends were trimmed by 6 bases and 8 bases, with 16 bases remaining between them. From germline, CDR1 is MNHEY and CDR2 SVGAGI. Here the CDR3 DNA reads TGTGCCAGCAGAATCCAGGCTCTCACCGAAGCTTTCTTT. Its translation: CASRIQALTEAFF.

This clonotype occurred a few times. The chain carries TRBV6-4 and TRBJ2-3; possible D gene TRBD2, 5 bases. The CDR3 extends over 14 amino acids. Germline-derived CDR1 and CDR2 are MRHNA and SNTAGT. The V end was cut by 2 bases, the J end by 0 bases, with 6 bases between. The CDR3: CASSDRGSTDTQYF. In nucleotides, the CDR3 is TGTGCCAGCAGTGACCGCGGGAGCACAGATACGCAGTATTTT.

The rearrangement links TRBV28 to TRBJ2-7; D unresolved. The CDR3 consists of 16 residues. The germline V gene encodes CDR1 MDHEN and CDR2 SYDVKM. Trimming pared 6 bases from V and 4 bases from J, leaving 22 bases between. CDR3 loop: CASSLRRQGFLYEQYF. The CDR3 DNA sequence: TGTGCCAGCAGCTTGCGGCGTCAAGGCTTTTTGTACGAGCAGTACTTC.

The CDR3 nucleotides are TGTGCCAGTTCGACTAGCAACACCGGGGAGCTGTTTTTT. This gives the protein CASSTSNTGELFF. The genes are TRBV6-4 and TRBJ2-2; TRBD2 aligns across 7 bases. V trimming: 9 bases; J trimming: 2 bases; junction bases outside the gene matches: 3. The CDR3 is made up of 13 amino acids. CDR1 MRHNA and CDR2 SNTAGT come from the germline V gene.